The rows below give T cell receptor beta chains drawn from one sample of a study of CD8+CD57+ T cells in acquired aplastic anemia. TCRdb passed the reads through MiXCR, listing each CDR3 protein once. The repertoire consists of 160,000 or so distinct CDR3 sequences, with around 75% occurring once and the leading ten covering under 60%. The material sequenced was sorted CD4+, CD8+, or CD8+CD57+ T cells (not recorded which) from PBMCs. These receptors all come from a human donor with aplastic anemia. Each CDR3 is given with its conserved first and last residue. The D gene is left open where the match is weak. Expanded clones are given a class, and other clones once, few, many or no size at all.

size | length | J | D | V | CDR3 | DNA
few | 15 | TRBJ1-1 | TRBD1 | TRBV9 | CASSSQQGADTEAFF | TGTGCCAGCAGCAGCCAACAGGGGGCGGACACTGAAGCTTTCTTT
many | 18 | TRBJ2-6 | TRBD1 | TRBV10-3 | CAISDTRDRESGANVLTF | TGTGCCATCAGTGACACGCGGGACAGGGAATCTGGGGCCAACGTCCTGACTTTC
NA | 14 | TRBJ1-1 | TRBD1 | TRBV24-1 | CATRDRGLNTEAFF | TGTGCCACTCGGGACAGGGGACTGAACACTGAAGCTTTCTTT
NA | 16 | TRBJ2-7 | NA | TRBV12-3/TRBV12-4 | CASSSSLTRGTYEQYF | TGTGCCAGCAGTTCATCCCTCACGCGGGGGACATACGAGCAGTACTTC
few | 16 | TRBJ2-2 | NA | TRBV19 | CASSMVPSPLTGELFF | TGTGCCAGTAGTATGGTCCCCTCGCCCCTGACCGGGGAGCTGTTTTTT
NA | 16 | TRBJ1-1 | TRBD1 | TRBV25-1 | CASSELGTGVRTEAFF | TGTGCCAGCAGTGAATTGGGGACAGGGGTACGTACTGAAGCTTTCTTT
once | 14 | TRBJ2-1 | NA | TRBV13 | CASSFRGSYDEQFF | TGTGCCAGCAGCTTCCGGGGGTCCTACGATGAGCAGTTCTTC
few | 13 | TRBJ2-3 | NA | TRBV20-1 | CSAIYGAPDTQYF | TGCAGTGCTATTTACGGAGCGCCAGATACGCAGTATTTT
NA | 15 | TRBJ2-1 | TRBD2 | TRBV20-1 | CSGSVAGDSYNEQFF | TGCAGTGGTTCGGTAGCGGGAGATTCCTACAATGAGCAGTTCTTC
medium-sized | 14 | TRBJ1-5 | NA | TRBV10-2 | CASSETSSNQPQHF | TGCGCCAGCAGTGAGACAAGCAGCAATCAGCCCCAGCATTTT
NA | 15 | TRBJ2-7 | TRBD2 | TRBV19 | CASSPGAGLSNEQYF | TGTGCCAGTAGTCCCGGAGCGGGACTGTCCAACGAGCAGTACTTC
NA | 13 | TRBJ1-1 | NA | TRBV12-3/TRBV12-4 | CASSPTVRTEAFF | TGTGCCAGCAGCCCGACAGTGCGCACTGAAGCTTTCTTT
NA | 16 | TRBJ2-5 | TRBD1 | TRBV10-3 | CAISDSRTGREETQYF | TGTGCCATCAGTGATTCCAGGACAGGTCGCGAAGAGACCCAGTACTTC
NA | 17 | TRBJ2-5 | TRBD2 | TRBV2 | CASSRRGPSGGVETQYF | TGTGCCAGCAGCCGAAGAGGTCCTAGCGGGGGGGTAGAGACCCAGTACTTC
NA | 15 | TRBJ2-5 | NA | TRBV7-9 | CASSSTGTPQETQYF | TGTGCCAGCAGCTCCACGGGAACCCCACAAGAGACCCAGTACTTC
NA | 14 | TRBJ2-1 | TRBD2 | TRBV5-5 | CASSLSRGANEQFF | TGTGCCAGCAGCTTATCGCGGGGGGCGAATGAGCAGTTCTTC
NA | 14 | TRBJ2-1 | TRBD1 | TRBV15 | CATSRGTGRDEQFF | TGTGCCACCAGCAGAGGGACAGGGCGGGATGAGCAGTTCTTC